These 23 T cell receptor beta chains came from one sample sequenced in a study of blood T cell repertoires in COVID-19. Repertoires were generated with immunoSEQ multiplex PCR, while TCRdb's copy carries only in-frame clones and drops some. Among almost 500,000 clones listed, 70% to 90% were seen once. Source material: PBMCs or T cells enriched from blood (not recorded which). These receptors all stem from a woman in her sixties or seventies who had recovered from COVID-19.

The rearrangement joins TRBV6-5 to TRBJ1-6; 7 bases line up with TRBD1. V shed 6 bases, J shed 8 bases, and the junction held 4 bases outside the gene matches. This CDR3 is 13 amino acids long. Germline V lookup: CDR1 MNHEY, CDR2 SVGAGI. CDR3 bases: TGTGCCAGCAGCCTCCAGGGGGATTCACCCCTCCACTTT. As protein: CASSLQGDSPLHF.

This clone was picked up one time. The genes are TRBV3-1 (or the pseudogene TRBV3-2) and TRBJ1-2; 9 nucleotides agree with TRBD1. This CDR3 comprises 16 residues. With V trimmed by 1 base and J by 1 base, 4 bases remained unmatched. From germline, CDR1 is LGHDT and CDR2 YNNKEL (reference sequence). The CDR3 DNA is TGTGCCAGCAGCCAAGGGGGACAGGGTGGTAACTATGGCTACACCTTC. This translates into CASSQGGQGGNYGYTF.

This clone was counted once. The chain links TRBV19 to TRBJ2-6; tentatively, D is TRBD1 (6 bases). This CDR3 has 15 amino acids. Between the trimmed V and J ends, which lost 10 bases and 1 base, there was a span of 14 bases. Germline CDR1 and CDR2: LNHDA and SQIVND (reference sequence). The chain's CDR3 is CATKGVWSGANVLTF. The CDR3 DNA is TGTGCCACAAAGGGGGTTTGGTCTGGGGCCAACGTCCTGACTTTC.

The chain recombines TRBV15 with TRBJ1-5; weak D call: TRBD1 (6 bases). Deletions cut 5 bases from V and 4 bases from J, with 9 bases between. The CDR3 contains 13 residues. The germline gives CDR1 LNHNV, CDR2 YYDKDF (reference sequence). The CDR3 DNA follows: TGTGCCACCAGCGGGGGCGAAAATCAGCCCCAGCATTTT. It codes for CATSGGENQPQHF.

This clone was seen a single time. V usage is TRBV6-5 and J usage is TRBJ1-5, with D unresolved. Germline assignment: CDR1 MNHEY and CDR2 SVGAGI. Trimming pared 6 bases from V and 1 base from J, leaving 13 bases between. The length of the CDR3 is 15 residues. CDR3 residues: CASSLLLGSNQPQHF. The CDR3, as DNA: TGTGCCAGCAGCCTATTACTAGGAAGCAATCAGCCCCAGCATTTT.

The chain is built from TRBV19 and TRBJ1-2; TRBD1 might be the D (5 bases). In germline, CDR1 is LNHDA, CDR2 SQIVND (reference sequence). Deletions cut 5 bases from V and 0 bases from J, with 10 bases between. The CDR3 totals 14 residues. The CDR3 DNA follows: TGTGCCAGTAGTCCCCAGGGTACTAACTATGGCTACACCTTC. Translating it yields CASSPQGTNYGYTF.

This clone appeared a single time. The DNA for the CDR3 is TGTGCCAGTAGTATAGTAAGACAGGGCCCTAATCAGCCCCAGCATTTT. The encoded protein is CASSIVRQGPNQPQHF. The rearrangement uses TRBV19 and TRBJ1-5; TRBD1 matches at 7 bases. The V and J ends lost 1 base and 4 bases, in that order; junction bases with no gene match: 7. The CDR3 runs to 16 residues. Germline V gene data show CDR1 as LNHDA and CDR2 as SQIVND (reference sequence).

The rearrangement joins TRBV18 to TRBJ1-2; D is possibly TRBD1 (6 bases). With 4 bases removed from V and 3 bases from J, the gap between germline ends came to 12 bases. Germline lookup yields CDR1 KGHSH and CDR2 LQKENI. The CDR3 is 14 residues long. The CDR3 DNA reads TGTGCCAGCTCACAGGACAGCTCCTACTATGGCTACACCTTC. Translation gives CASSQDSSYYGYTF.

The rearrangement joins TRBV20-1 to TRBJ2-1; no clear D gene. The V end was cut by 6 bases, the J end by 7 bases, with 10 bases between. Germline CDR1 is DFQATT and CDR2 is SNEGSKA (reference sequence). There are 11 residues in the CDR3. In nucleotides, the CDR3 is TGCAGTGCGCCCCTAGAGAATGAGCAGTTCTTC. As protein: CSAPLENEQFF.

The rearrangement uses TRBV24-1 and TRBJ1-4; 7 bases fit TRBD1. The germline V gene has CDR1 KGHDR and CDR2 SFDVKD. The V gene end was trimmed by 0 bases and the J gene end by 8 bases; junction bases not matched to a gene: 2. The CDR3 length is 14 residues. The CDR3 spells CATSDLRTGEKLFF. As DNA, the CDR3 is TGTGCCACCAGTGATTTGCGGACAGGCGAAAAACTGTTTTTT.

This clone was recorded many times. The V call is TRBV19, the J call TRBJ1-5; 7 bases align to TRBD1. This CDR3 region has 16 residues. Germline V lookup: CDR1 LNHDA, CDR2 SQIVND (reference sequence). V shed 6 bases and J 0 bases; nucleotides not matched to a gene: 8. The CDR3 protein is CASRRTGPNSNQPQHF. In DNA, the CDR3 is TGTGCCAGTAGGAGGACAGGACCAAATAGCAATCAGCCCCAGCATTTT.

The chain links TRBV5-1 to TRBJ1-1, with D uncertain. Germline V gene data show CDR1 as SGHRS and CDR2 as YFSETQ. Trimming left V 0 bases short and J 4 bases short, with 10 bases between. The CDR3 runs 14 residues. The DNA of the CDR3 is TGCGCCAGCAGCTTGGCCGTCAGTTCCACTGAAGCTTTCTTT. This codes for CASSLAVSSTEAFF.

The chain joins TRBV7-9 to TRBJ2-7, with 7 nucleotides matching TRBD1. The CDR3 is made up of 14 amino acids. V shed 5 bases, J shed 1 base, and the junction held 5 bases outside the gene matches. Germline CDR1 SEHNR, CDR2 FQNEAQ (reference sequence). The CDR3 DNA is TGTGCCAGCAGCCCCGGACAGGTTTCCTACGAGCAGTACTTC. Translation gives CASSPGQVSYEQYF.

The V gene is TRBV15, the J gene TRBJ1-4, with 7 bases aligning to TRBD1. V gave up 6 bases and J gave up 7 bases; unmatched junction bases: 17. CDR1 is LNHNV and CDR2 is YYDKDF in the germline V gene (reference sequence). This CDR3 contains 17 residues. The CDR3 spells CATRGRQGNNVAEKLFF. CDR3 DNA: TGTGCCACCAGAGGGCGACAGGGAAACAACGTCGCTGAAAAACTGTTTTTT. The variable domain in full, completed from reference TRBV15 and TRBJ1-4, reads DAMVIQNPRYQVTQFGKPVTLSCSQTLNHNVMYWYQQKSSQAPKLLFHYYDKDFNNEADTPDNFQSRRPNTSFCFLDIRSPGLGDTAMYLCATRGRQGNNVAEKLFFGSGTQLSVL.

This clone has just one count. The V call is TRBV10-3, the J call TRBJ1-3; perhaps TRBD1 as D (6 bases). Germline V CDR1 and CDR2: ENHRY, SYGVKD. Trimming removed 1 base from V and 0 bases from J, with 10 bases in between. The CDR3 extends over 16 amino acids. The CDR3 DNA is TGTGCCATCAGTGAGTATCGACAGGACTCTGGAAACACCATATATTTT. Protein sequence: CAISEYRQDSGNTIYF.

The chain has TRBV11-3 and TRBJ2-7, with D possibly matching TRBD1 (6 bases). Germline V CDR1 and CDR2: SGHNT, YENEEA. Trimming shortened V by 3 bases and J by 3 bases, and 12 bases separated the two germline ends. This CDR3 contains 14 residues. The CDR3 is CASSFPGTLYEQYF. DNA of the CDR3: TGTGCCAGCAGCTTCCCGGGGACACTCTACGAGCAGTACTTC.

The chain joins TRBV30 to TRBJ1-1; D is ambiguous. The CDR3 covers 13 residues. Germline CDR1 is GTSNPN and CDR2 is SVGIG (reference sequence). Between the trimmed V and J ends, which lost 2 bases and 4 bases, there was a span of 11 bases. The CDR3 nucleotides read TGTGCCTGGAGTCTTCTAGGGAGCACTGAAGCTTTCTTT. Translated: CAWSLLGSTEAFF.

The V call is TRBV5-1, the J call TRBJ1-2; D is possibly TRBD1 (5 bases). V lost 1 base to trimming and J lost 8 bases, with 12 bases between them. Germline values: CDR1 SGHRS, CDR2 YFSETQ. This CDR3 is 13 amino acids long. This chain's CDR3 is CASSLPGRDGYTF. Written as DNA, the CDR3 is TGCGCCAGCAGCTTGCCGGGGCGGGACGGCTACACCTTC.

The chain has TRBV2 and TRBJ2-7; 8 nucleotides agree with TRBD2. Unmatched junction bases numbered 3, after V lost 5 bases and J lost 0 bases. Germline V gene sequence: CDR1 SNHLY, CDR2 FYNNEI. This CDR3 has 14 amino acids. The chain's CDR3 is CASSPGTSSYEQYF. DNA for the CDR3: TGTGCCAGCAGTCCCGGGACTAGCTCCTACGAGCAGTACTTC.

This clone was seen just once. The genes are TRBV20-1 and TRBJ1-1; D gene uncertain. The CDR3 has 13 amino acids. Germline V gene sequence: CDR1 DFQATT, CDR2 SNEGSKA (reference sequence). V gave up 3 bases and J gave up 2 bases, with 10 bases separating them. The CDR3 loop is CSASILGNTEAFF. CDR3 in DNA: TGCAGTGCTAGTATACTAGGCAACACTGAAGCTTTCTTT.

The CDR3 sequence: CASSSHLGGEQYF. CDR3 bases: TGTGCCAGCAGCTCCCACCTAGGAGGCGAGCAGTACTTC. The chain uses TRBV7-9 and TRBJ2-7, with D tentatively TRBD2 (5 bases). The length of the CDR3 is 13 residues. Trimming shortened V by 4 bases and J by 6 bases, and 13 bases separated the two germline ends. CDR1 is SEHNR and CDR2 is FQNEAQ in the germline V gene (reference sequence).

V gene TRBV2 combines with J gene TRBJ2-5; 12 bases match TRBD2. Trimming at V came to 6 bases and at J to 5 bases, leaving 4 bases not matched to a gene. The CDR3 runs 14 residues. Per germline, CDR1 SNHLY and CDR2 FYNNEI. For the CDR3, the DNA is TGTGCCAGCAGAGCCGGGACTAGCGGGGAGACCCAGTACTTC. Translating gives CASRAGTSGETQYF.

The chain's CDR3 is CAWSVDWDRSNYGYTF. For the CDR3, the DNA is TGTGCCTGGAGTGTAGATTGGGACAGGTCTAACTATGGCTACACCTTC. The V gene is TRBV30, the J gene TRBJ1-2, with TRBD1 matching over 8 bases. The CDR3 totals 16 residues. The germline gives CDR1 GTSNPN, CDR2 SVGIG (reference sequence). Unmatched junction bases numbered 6, after V lost 0 bases and J lost 0 bases.